One sample yielded the 28 T cell receptor beta chains listed below, sequenced in a study of metastatic and nonmetastatic thyroid tumors. TCRdb reassembled clones from the PCR reads with MiXCR. The sample records about 12,000 clones, 32% being singletons. Patients underwent thyroid surgery, and none had received any treatment before it. The sequenced sample consisted of tumor tissue. The receptors originated from a female donor with papillary thyroid cancer or a benign thyroid nodule (not recorded which). Some clones in this sample may be carry-over from other donors' samples.

J is TRBJ2-7 and V is TRBV18; 9 bases agree with TRBD2. The germline V gene encodes CDR1 KGHSH and CDR2 LQKENI. J was trimmed by 9 bases and V by 0 bases; bases with no gene match: 9. This CDR3 contains 15 residues. The CDR3, as DNA: TGTGCCAGCTCACCACCGAGAATAGCGGGAGTAGTGCAGTACTTC. Translated, it gives CASSPPRIAGVVQYF.

Concerning this clone itself: This may be a read error, as it is one base from a much larger clone. The chain links TRBV7-9 to TRBJ1-1; tentative D call: TRBD1 (5 bases). Germline lookup yields CDR1 SEHNR and CDR2 FQNEAQ (reference sequence). Trimming left V 3 bases short and J 11 bases short, with 13 bases between. CDR3 size: 12 residues. CDR3 sequence reads: CASSFQGRWAFF. The CDR3 coding sequence is TGTGCCAGCAGCTTTCAGGGACGATGGGCTTTCTTT.

This rearrangement joins TRBV5-1 to TRBJ1-3, with 7 bases lining up with TRBD1. Trimming took 10 bases from V and 2 from J; bases not matched to a gene: 24. Per the germline V gene, CDR1 is SGHRS and CDR2 is YFSETQ. CDR3 size: 19 residues. The DNA of the CDR3 is TGCGCCGGTTACCTCGCTGACAGGGTCTTGTACAGGCCTGGAAACACCATATATTTT. It translates to CAGYLADRVLYRPGNTIYF.

The J gene is TRBJ2-6, the V gene TRBV20-1; D ambiguous. The germline V gene encodes CDR1 DFQATT and CDR2 SNEGSKA (reference sequence). CDR3 length: 16 amino acids. The V and J ends lost 3 bases and 0 bases respectively, with 12 bases between them. The chain's CDR3 is CSASKGLSSGANVLTF. The DNA of the CDR3 is TGCAGTGCTAGTAAGGGTCTGTCCTCTGGGGCCAACGTCCTGACTTTC.

This sequence joins TRBV28 and TRBJ1-6, with unresolved D. Trimming cost V 4 bases and J 4 bases, with 17 bases left between them. The CDR3 contains 17 residues. Per germline, CDR1 MDHEN and CDR2 SYDVKM. The CDR3 loop is CASSYPRTSDYNSPLHF. CDR3 DNA: TGTGCCAGCAGTTATCCTCGGACCTCTGATTATAATTCACCCCTCCACTTT. The variable domain in full, with the rest retrieved from reference TRBV28 and TRBJ1-6, is DVKVTQSSRYLVKRTGEKVFLECVQDMDHENMFWYRQDPGLGLRLIYFSYDVKMKEKGDIPEGYSVSREKKERFSLILESASTNQTSMYLCASSYPRTSDYNSPLHFGNGTRLTVT.

The table lists this clone with a few counts. A much larger clone lies a single base off, so this may be a read error. This specimen includes other DNA sequences encoding the same CDR3. The chain uses TRBV18 and TRBJ1-1; D remains unclear. Germline V gene sequence: CDR1 KGHSH, CDR2 LQKENI. CDR3 length: 16 amino acids. V dropped 3 bases and J dropped 2 bases, with 16 bases sitting between them. The CDR3 region has the DNA TGTGCCAGCTCACCTATCCCCGGGCCGTTAAACACTGAAGCTTTCTTT. It encodes CASSPIPGPLNTEAFF.

The rearrangement uses TRBV6-1 and TRBJ2-2, with a tentative D call TRBD1 (5 bases). The CDR3 has 14 amino acids. Per germline, CDR1 MNHNS and CDR2 SASEGT. V was clipped by 7 bases and J by 7 bases, with 16 bases between them. CDR3 protein: CASKDLTGNGELFF. The CDR3 region has the DNA TGTGCCAGCAAAGACCTAACAGGCAACGGGGAGCTGTTTTTT.

The gene calls are TRBV6-1 and TRBJ1-1; D is ambiguous. Germline CDR1 MNHNS, CDR2 SASEGT. Between the trimmed V and J ends, which lost 5 bases and 1 base, there was a span of 14 bases. There are 15 residues in the CDR3. The CDR3 protein is CASSPTGSTNTEAFF. The DNA for the CDR3 is TGTGCCAGCAGTCCCACCGGCAGCACGAACACTGAAGCTTTCTTT.

This chain joins TRBV6-1 and TRBJ1-6; D ambiguous. The V and J ends lost 7 bases and 5 bases respectively, with 15 bases between them. The CDR3 consists of 15 residues. Germline V gene lookup returns CDR1 MNHNS and CDR2 SASEGT. This chain's CDR3 is CASTLRLHNNSPLHF. The CDR3 DNA follows: TGTGCCAGCACCCTAAGGCTACATAATAATTCACCCCTCCACTTT.

Sample share makes this clone medium-sized. The CDR3 coding sequence is TGTGCCAGCAGCCAGACTAGCGGAGCCTACAATGAGCAGTTCTTC. Its translation: CASSQTSGAYNEQFF. V and J are TRBV3-1 and TRBJ2-1; TRBD2 matches at 9 bases. The CDR3 is 15 residues long. Trimming removed 3 bases from V and 2 bases from J; junction bases left unmatched: 2. Germline CDR1 reads LGHDT; CDR2 reads YNNKEL (reference sequence).

The rearrangement links TRBV11-2 to TRBJ1-4; no reliable D call. V was shortened by 1 base and J by 8 bases, with 8 bases between the two germline ends. The CDR3 runs 13 residues. Germline CDR1 is SGHAT and CDR2 is FQNNGV. The CDR3 bases are TGTGCCAGCAGCTTAGGCGGCCGGGAAAAACTGTTTTTT. Residues: CASSLGGREKLFF. Based on the CDR3 plus reference TRBV11-2 and TRBJ1-4, the full variable domain is EAGVAQSPRYKIIEKRQSVAFWCNPISGHATLYWYQQILGQGPKLLIQFQNNGVVDDSQLPKDRFSAERLKGVDSTLKIQPAKLEDSAVYLCASSLGGREKLFFGSGTQLSVL.

Many counts were recorded for this clone. The chain links TRBV9 to TRBJ2-2; possible D gene TRBD2, 6 bases. Germline lookup yields CDR1 SGDLS and CDR2 YYNGEE. Trimming took 4 bases from V and 3 from J, leaving 13 bases between them. The CDR3 sequence is 15 residues long. The CDR3 nucleotides read TGTGCCAGCAGCCCTTTCGGGAGCGACACCGGGGAGCTGTTTTTT. As protein: CASSPFGSDTGELFF.

In its sample, this clone was seen a few times. The chain couples TRBV6-2 or TRBV6-3 to TRBJ2-1, with 10 bases aligning to TRBD2. CDR3 length: 14 amino acids. CDR1 MNHEY and CDR2 SVGEGT come from the germline V gene. V was pared by 6 bases and J by 3 bases, with 2 bases of the junction left unmatched. The DNA of the CDR3 is TGTGCCAGCAGCCGGACTAGCGGCTACAATGAGCAGTTCTTC. Translation gives CASSRTSGYNEQFF.

This clone showed up many times. The chain combines TRBV2 with TRBJ2-1, with TRBD1 matching 10 bases. The length of the CDR3 is 14 residues. Unmatched junction bases numbered 6, after V lost 4 bases and J lost 9 bases. The germline V gene has CDR1 SNHLY and CDR2 FYNNEI. The CDR3 sequence: CASSGGQGTSEQFF. The DNA of the CDR3 is TGTGCCAGCAGTGGGGGACAGGGGACTTCTGAGCAGTTCTTC.

The rearrangement uses TRBV28 and TRBJ1-5, with 12 bases that match TRBD1. This CDR3 region has 17 residues. Germline CDR1 MDHEN, CDR2 SYDVKM. V gave up 7 bases and J gave up 6 bases; unmatched junction bases: 13. This chain's CDR3 is CASIPPAGTGGTQPQHF. In DNA, the CDR3 is TGTGCCAGCATTCCCCCTGCCGGGACAGGGGGCACTCAGCCCCAGCATTTT.

This clone counts as medium-sized. The J gene is TRBJ1-1, the V gene TRBV6-1, with a possible D match to TRBD1 (6 bases). This CDR3 is built from 15 residues. Germline CDR1 reads MNHNS; CDR2 reads SASEGT. With 3 bases removed from V and 0 bases from J, the gap between germline ends came to 11 bases. CDR3 amino acids: CASSDRTAMNTEAFF. CDR3 DNA sequence: TGTGCCAGCAGTGACCGGACAGCCATGAACACTGAAGCTTTCTTT.

This clone was counted at least ten times. The chain has TRBV20-1 and TRBJ2-1; the D gene is possibly TRBD2 (6 bases). CDR3 length equals 15 residues. Trimming left V 4 bases short and J 2 bases short, with 15 bases between. CDR1 DFQATT and CDR2 SNEGSKA come from the germline V gene (reference sequence). The CDR3 DNA reads TGCAGTGCTACCGACCTTAAGCGGGCCTACAATGAGCAGTTCTTC. Translating it yields CSATDLKRAYNEQFF.

This clone was counted between two and nine times. V usage is TRBV20-1 and J usage is TRBJ1-5; no clear D. There are 14 residues in the CDR3. Trimming took 7 bases from V and 0 from J, leaving 13 bases between them. The germline CDR1 and CDR2 sequences are DFQATT and SNEGSKA (reference sequence). DNA for the CDR3: TGCAGTGTAGCGAGGGAACATAGCAATCAGCCCCAGCATTTT. Its translation is CSVAREHSNQPQHF.

This clone was recorded a few times. CDR3 in DNA: TGTGCCAGCAGGTTGGGCGGGGGGTTCAGGTACAATGAGCAGTTCTTC. Protein product: CASRLGGGFRYNEQFF. V gene TRBV12-3 or TRBV12-4 combines with J gene TRBJ2-1; 8 bases are a match to TRBD2. The J segment lost 4 bases and the V segment lost 6 bases, leaving 11 bases of the junction unmatched. CDR3 size: 16 residues.

This clone qualifies as medium-sized. V gene TRBV6-6 combines with J gene TRBJ2-7, with 8 bases matching TRBD2. Trimming removed 0 bases from V and 5 bases from J; junction bases left unmatched: 6. The CDR3 runs to 15 residues. Germline lookup yields CDR1 MNHNY and CDR2 SVGAGI (reference sequence). CDR3: CASSYSSGSQNEQYF. As DNA, the CDR3 is TGTGCCAGCAGTTACTCCAGCGGGAGTCAAAACGAGCAGTACTTC.

This clone was counted a few times. The chain carries TRBV12-3 or TRBV12-4 and TRBJ2-7; 9 bases agree with TRBD1. The CDR3 is 14 residues long. V shed 6 bases, J shed 4 bases, and the junction held 7 bases outside the gene matches. CDR3: CASSPKDRGYEQYF. CDR3 in DNA: TGTGCCAGCAGCCCGAAGGACAGGGGATACGAGCAGTACTTC.

The chain couples TRBV5-8 to TRBJ2-7; no firm D call. V was shortened by 0 bases and J by 11 bases, with 18 bases between the two germline ends. CDR1 and CDR2 from the germline V gene are SGHTS and YDEGEE. This CDR3 comprises 14 residues. As DNA, the CDR3 is TGTGCCAGCAGCTTGGTTTCAGGCTACAGCAGCAAGTACTTC. Translated: CASSLVSGYSSKYF.

This clone has more than one count but fewer than ten. The chain combines TRBV2 with TRBJ2-2; the D is unclear. The germline V gene has CDR1 SNHLY and CDR2 FYNNEI. This CDR3 is 13 amino acids long. V was cut by 1 base and J by 4 bases, with 4 bases left in between. The DNA for the CDR3 is TGTGCCAGCAGTGAAGACCCCACCGGGGAGCTGTTTTTT. Its translation: CASSEDPTGELFF.

This clone occurred many times. The chain couples TRBV29-1 to TRBJ2-3; TRBD2 agrees at 9 bases. Germline V gene sequence: CDR1 SQVTM, CDR2 ANQGSEA. Trimming cost V 4 bases and J 10 bases; bases outside gene matches: 9. This CDR3 spans 13 amino acids. CDR3 sequence (DNA): TGCAGCGTTGGATTAGCGGGGGTGGTGGCGCAGTATTTT. Translation gives CSVGLAGVVAQYF.

Worth noting for this clone: A much bigger clone sits one base away, suggesting this may be a read error. The rearrangement joins TRBV29-1 to TRBJ2-7; D remains ambiguous. The ends were cut back, 3 bases at V and 6 bases at J, with 15 bases in the middle. CDR1 and CDR2 (germline): SQVTM, ANQGSEA. CDR3 length equals 13 residues. The CDR3, as DNA: TGCAGCGTTGATTTGGCCGGGCTGATCGAGCAGTACTTC. As protein: CSVDLAGLIEQYF.

This clone was seen only a few times. The chain is built from TRBV15 and TRBJ2-2; unclear D gene. CDR3 length: 13 amino acids. V was cut by 0 bases and J by 3 bases, with 2 bases left in between. The germline gives CDR1 LNHNV, CDR2 YYDKDF (reference sequence). The CDR3 loop reads CATSRDYTGELFF. Written as DNA, the CDR3 is TGTGCCACCAGCAGAGACTACACCGGGGAGCTGTTTTTT.

This clone is deemed medium-sized. The rearrangement links TRBV30 to TRBJ2-1; D not resolved. The V end was cut by 0 bases, the J end by 7 bases, with 4 bases between. The CDR3 runs to 11 residues. The germline gives CDR1 GTSNPN, CDR2 SVGIG (reference sequence). CDR3 DNA sequence: TGTGCCTGGAGTGTACATAATGAGCAGTTCTTC. It encodes CAWSVHNEQFF.

This clone is medium-sized (0.01 to 0.1%) within its sample. The genes are TRBV20-1 and TRBJ2-7, with D possibly being TRBD2 (6 bases). CDR1 DFQATT and CDR2 SNEGSKA come from the germline V gene (reference sequence). The CDR3 has 13 residues. With 4 bases removed from V and 3 bases from J, the gap between germline ends came to 13 bases. As DNA, the CDR3 is TGCAGTGCTAAAGGGACTTTGTACTACGAGCAGTACTTC. Its protein is CSAKGTLYYEQYF.